The next 13 T cell receptor beta chains were all read from a single sample in a study of beta chain features in type 1 diabetes. Study results and limitations: All four CD4+ subsets of Type 1 diabetes patients contained TCRB CDR3s that were moderately but significantly shorter.

These receptors have no identified antigens. Every bit of the isolated RNA underwent reverse transcription, so sequencing read expressed TCRB transcripts. Using immunoSEQ multiplex PCR, the repertoire was profiled, and TCRdb retains in-frame clones only, with some absent. The sample includes some 200,000 clones, 16% seen only once; the top ten take 0.07% to 0.095%. The specimen sequenced was naive CD4+ T cells from blood. These receptor sequences come from a man between 25 and 39 years old with type 1 diabetes.

This clone was counted only a few times. J is TRBJ2-7 and V is TRBV6-1; TRBD2 matches 11 bases. The CDR3 consists of 15 residues. V dropped 6 bases and J dropped 7; count of bases not matched to a gene: 11. Germline loops: CDR1 MNHNS, CDR2 SASEGT. The DNA of the CDR3 is TGTGCCAGCAGCCTAGAACGTCTAGCGGGAGGTGAGCAGTACTTC. This sequence encodes CASSLERLAGGEQYF.

This chain connects TRBV30 to TRBJ2-4; 7 bases agree with TRBD2. This CDR3 has 13 residues. V gave up 2 bases and J gave up 8 bases; unmatched junction bases: 6. Germline V lookup: CDR1 GTSNPN, CDR2 SVGIG (reference sequence). CDR3 nucleotide sequence: TGTGCCTGGAGTATTGCGGGGAGGGACATTCAGTACTTC. Amino acid sequence: CAWSIAGRDIQYF. Using reference TRBV30 and TRBJ2-4 for the parts outside the CDR3, the full variable domain is SQTIHQWPATLVQPVGSPLSLECTVEGTSNPNLYWYRQAAGRGLQLLFYSVGIGQISSEVPQNLSASRPQDRQFILSSKKLLLSDSGFYLCAWSIAGRDIQYFGAGTRLSVL.

This clone has only a few counts. The chain combines TRBV20-1 with TRBJ1-1; tentatively, D is TRBD1 (6 bases). Per germline, CDR1 DFQATT and CDR2 SNEGSKA (reference sequence). V was shortened by 3 bases and J by 13 bases, with 15 bases between the two germline ends. The CDR3 loop spans 11 amino acids. As DNA, the CDR3 is TGCAGTGCTAGGGGGGCTCTAGAGGGTTTCTTT. As protein: CSARGALEGFF.

The rearrangement joins TRBV29-1 to TRBJ2-5, with TRBD2 matching over 12 bases. Trimming removed 4 bases from V and 5 bases from J; junction bases left unmatched: 8. This CDR3 has 15 residues. Germline V gene lookup returns CDR1 SQVTM and CDR2 ANQGSEA. The CDR3 region is CSVALAGGPGETQYF. The CDR3 nucleotides read TGCAGCGTTGCCCTAGCGGGAGGGCCCGGGGAGACCCAGTACTTC.

This clone was detected once. This chain joins TRBV5-4 and TRBJ2-1, with D possibly TRBD1 on 6 matching bases. From germline, CDR1 is SGHNT and CDR2 YYREEE (reference sequence). This CDR3 has 17 residues. V gave up 3 bases and J gave up 0 bases, with 16 bases separating them. As DNA, the CDR3 is TGTGCCAGCAGCTCTACTAAGGGACAATTCTCCTACAATGAGCAGTTCTTC. This sequence encodes CASSSTKGQFSYNEQFF.

V gene TRBV7-3 combines with J gene TRBJ1-3, with TRBD1 as a possible D gene (5 bases). This CDR3 has 13 amino acids. Germline V gene sequence: CDR1 SGHTA, CDR2 FQGTGA. Trimming removed 5 bases at V and 8 bases at J, with 13 bases between. Here the CDR3 DNA reads TGTGCCAGCAGCCTGGGGGTGACGGACACCATATATTTT. It codes for CASSLGVTDTIYF.

The genes are TRBV11-2 and TRBJ2-1; 7 nucleotides align to TRBD2. This CDR3 is built from 15 residues. Losses at the gene ends were 2 bases for V and 7 bases for J; bases not matched to a gene: 8. Germline CDR1 and CDR2: SGHAT and FQNNGV. CDR3 sequence (DNA): TGTGCCAGCAGCTTATTCGCGGGAGACGAAAATGAGCAGTTCTTC. It translates to CASSLFAGDENEQFF.

This rearrangement joins TRBV4-3 to TRBJ1-2, with D uncertain. V was clipped by 3 bases and J by 0 bases, with 11 bases between them. Germline values: CDR1 LGHNA, CDR2 YSLEER. There are 15 residues in the CDR3. The DNA of the CDR3 is TGCGCCAGCAGCCACGATGGTTCAACTAACTATGGCTACACCTTC. Protein: CASSHDGSTNYGYTF.

The chain uses TRBV14 and TRBJ2-5, with D perhaps TRBD2 (6 bases). V dropped 4 bases and J dropped 4 bases, with 13 bases sitting between them. CDR3 length equals 14 residues. Germline-derived CDR1 and CDR2 are SGHDN and FVKESK. CDR3 coding DNA: TGTGCCAGCAGCCGGGGGGTAGTAGGAGAGACCCAGTACTTC. Amino acid sequence: CASSRGVVGETQYF. The variable domain in full, with the rest retrieved from reference TRBV14 and TRBJ2-5, is EAGVTQFPSHSVIEKGQTVTLRCDPISGHDNLYWYRRVMGKEIKFLLHFVKESKQDESGMPNNRFLAERTGGTYSTLKVQPAELEDSGVYFCASSRGVVGETQYFGPGTRLLVL.

This clone has a handful of counts. V and J are TRBV27 and TRBJ2-4; the D is unclear. The V and J ends lost 2 bases and 6 bases respectively, with 11 bases between them. The CDR3 length is 14 residues. Germline V gives CDR1 MNHEY, CDR2 SMNVEV (reference sequence). The DNA for the CDR3 is TGTGCCAGCAGTTTAGCAGGTTCCTCAAACATTCAGTACTTC. Translated, it gives CASSLAGSSNIQYF.

This clone turned up a few times. The V call is TRBV9, the J call TRBJ2-1; D could derive from TRBD1 or TRBD2 (5 bases each). CDR1 is SGDLS, CDR2 YYNGEE, per germline. V was clipped by 3 bases and J by 9 bases, with 16 bases between them. The length of the CDR3 is 14 residues. The CDR3 nucleotides are TGTGCCAGCAGCGCTGGGACCGCCCCCAGTGAGCAGTTCTTC. Translating it yields CASSAGTAPSEQFF.

This clone was seen more than once but under ten times. The chain combines TRBV18 with TRBJ2-7; no reliable D call. Germline assignment: CDR1 KGHSH and CDR2 LQKENI. This CDR3 has 15 amino acids. The V end lost 3 bases, the J end lost 0 bases, and 12 bases lay between the germline ends. This CDR3 reads CASSPPGPSSYEQYF. The DNA of the CDR3 is TGTGCCAGCTCACCCCCTGGCCCGAGCTCCTACGAGCAGTACTTC.

The V and J genes are TRBV5-1 and TRBJ2-3; no definite D call. V was cut by 0 bases and J by 2 bases, with 7 bases left in between. This CDR3 comprises 14 residues. Germline CDR1 reads SGHRS; CDR2 reads YFSETQ. The CDR3 sequence is CASSLAGITDTQYF. Written as DNA, the CDR3 is TGCGCCAGCAGCTTGGCCGGAATCACAGATACGCAGTATTTT.